This T cell receptor (beta chain) originates from a study of regulatory T cells in long-lasting Graves disease. Study overall: Disease was considered persistent Graves' disease after over 5 years of antithyroid drugs (with positive TSH receptor antibodies). General study results and limits: Less diverse TCR repertoires were seen in persistent Graves' patients than in newly diagnosed ones.

Trimming stripped 6 bases from V and 6 bases from J, with 16 bases between. Germline V gene lookup returns CDR1 MGHRA and CDR2 YSYEKL. This CDR3 comprises 14 residues. As for this clonotype: Its target is unknown.

Library construction for TCR beta used iRepertoire HTBI primers and Arm-PCR of CDR3 regions. Source study methods: Sequenced samples collectively carried roughly 60 TRBV and 14 TRBJ segments. MiXCR was run by TCRdb on the multiplex PCR reads, yielding one entry per CDR3 protein. Clone size and V and J calls follow TCRdb, not the original study. Found here are about 450,000 distinct CDR3 sequences, about 20% of them singletons; the top ten hold over 25%. Regarding time point: persistent/refractory GD, antithyroid drugs over 5 years with positive TRAb. There was RNA extracted from PBMCs, and the TCR library was made from it.

This sequence was found in a female donor with Graves disease. This rearrangement joins TRBV4-1 to TRBJ2-3; possibly TRBD2 for D (6 bases). Here the sequenced sample was peripheral blood mononuclear cells (PBMCs), taken when the disease was refractory, from a patient treated with antithyroid drugs. In nucleotides, the CDR3 is TGCGCCAGCAGGCGGGTAGGAGGGGTGGATACGCAGTATTTT. It translates to CASRRVGGVDTQYF.